These 7 T cell receptor beta chains originate from one sample sequenced in a study of blood T cell repertoires in COVID-19. The table came from immunoSEQ multiplex PCR; TCRdb's copy has only in-frame clones and leaves some out. This table holds fewer than 400,000 clones, just under 90% found once. The sequenced sample was peripheral blood. Receptor source: a woman in her 30s with COVID-19, enrolled during active disease.

This chain uses TRBV6-6 with TRBJ1-1, with D possibly being TRBD1 (5 bases). V shed 0 bases and J shed 8 bases, with 10 bases lying between them. This CDR3 has 13 residues. Germline V gene lookup returns CDR1 MNHNY and CDR2 SVGAGI (reference sequence). The CDR3: CASSYSREGEAFF. The CDR3 region has the DNA TGTGCCAGCAGTTACTCCAGGGAGGGAGAAGCTTTCTTT.

A single count supports this clone. The V gene is TRBV29-1, the J gene TRBJ1-3; D is possibly TRBD1 (5 bases). Germline CDR1 is SQVTM and CDR2 is ANQGSEA. V was pared by 6 bases and J by 1 base, with 10 bases between. This CDR3 is built from 13 residues. CDR3 amino acids: CSVQGLSGNTIYF. The DNA for the CDR3 is TGCAGCGTCCAGGGCCTTTCTGGAAACACCATATATTTT.

This clone was recorded at least ten times. The chain combines TRBV3-1 (or the pseudogene TRBV3-2) with TRBJ2-7; TRBD2 aligns across 9 bases. With 0 bases clipped from V and 7 bases from J, the junction kept 7 bases outside the gene matches. Germline V gives CDR1 LGHDT, CDR2 YNNKEL (reference sequence). The CDR3 has 15 amino acids. CDR3 residues: CASSQDLGLAREQYF. The CDR3 DNA reads TGTGCCAGCAGCCAAGATTTGGGACTAGCTCGGGAGCAGTACTTC.

In nucleotides, the CDR3 is TGTGCCAGCAGCACCAGGACAGAGATCCCAAATTCACCCCTCCACTTT. Translating it yields CASSTRTEIPNSPLHF. J is TRBJ1-6 and V is TRBV7-2; D is perhaps TRBD1 (6 bases). Per the germline V gene, CDR1 is SGHTA and CDR2 is FQGNSA. Trimming shortened V by 5 bases and J by 7 bases, and 18 bases separated the two germline ends. The CDR3 runs 16 residues. Looking up the rest from reference TRBV7-2 and TRBJ1-6 gives the full variable domain: GAGVSQSPSNKVTEKGKDVELRCDPISGHTALYWYRQSLGQGLEFLIYFQGNSAPDKSGLPSDRFSAERTGGSVSTLTIQRTQQEDSAVYLCASSTRTEIPNSPLHFGNGTRLTVT.

This chain joins TRBV6-2 or TRBV6-3 and TRBJ2-5; TRBD2 matches 13 bases. With V trimmed by 2 bases and J by 5 bases, 5 bases remained unmatched. This CDR3 spans 16 amino acids. The germline V gene encodes CDR1 MNHEY and CDR2 SVGEGT. The CDR3 here is CASSYATSGGPETQYF. The CDR3 nucleotides read TGTGCCAGCAGTTACGCGACTAGCGGGGGGCCGGAGACCCAGTACTTC.

The V call is TRBV5-8, the J call TRBJ1-5, with 12 nucleotides matching TRBD1. Per germline, CDR1 SGHTS and CDR2 YDEGEE. V gave up 3 bases and J gave up 4 bases; unmatched junction bases: 5. The CDR3 spans 16 residues. The CDR3 is CASSWGTGGANQPQHF. The CDR3 nucleotides read TGTGCCAGCAGCTGGGGGACAGGGGGCGCGAATCAGCCCCAGCATTTT.

The genes are TRBV4-1 and TRBJ2-1; D might be TRBD1 (8 bases). The germline V gene has CDR1 MGHRA and CDR2 YSYEKL. Deletions cut 5 bases from V and 8 bases from J, with 16 bases between. The CDR3 spans 14 residues. CDR3 bases: TGCGCCAGCAGCTATGGACAGGGAGGGGATGAGCAGTTCTTC. The encoded protein is CASSYGQGGDEQFF.